The 12 T cell receptor beta chains reported below all come from one sample, sequenced in a study of shared clonotypes between healthy human individuals. This table comes from immunoSEQ multiplex PCR, and its TCRdb copy is limited to in-frame clones, with some not included. Seen here are roughly 2.2 million clones, 85% to 95% observed once, and the top ten hold 0.37%. The sample comprised naive CD4+ T cells from PBMCs. The subset was: CD45RA+ positively selected. Receptors were obtained from a man between 18 and 35 years old in good health. Some clones in this sample may be carry-over from other donors' samples.

V usage is TRBV27 and J usage is TRBJ1-2; 7 bases match TRBD1. The junction had 7 bases not matched to a gene; V was cut back by 2 bases and J by 4 bases. This CDR3 has 15 amino acids. CDR1 is MNHEY and CDR2 is SMNVEV in the germline V gene (reference sequence). The CDR3 spells CASSLNPTGIYGYTF. In DNA form, the CDR3 reads TGTGCCAGCAGTTTAAATCCGACAGGGATCTATGGCTACACCTTC.

The J gene is TRBJ2-3, the V gene TRBV6-5; D gene ambiguous. V gave up 4 bases and J gave up 0 bases, with 14 bases separating them. Germline V CDR1 and CDR2: MNHEY, SVGAGI. The CDR3 has 16 amino acids. The CDR3 region is CASSSPGSASTDTQYF. The CDR3 nucleotides read TGTGCCAGCAGTTCCCCCGGCTCCGCTAGCACAGATACGCAGTATTTT.

A single count supports this clone. The gene calls are TRBV29-1 and TRBJ1-1, with a possible D match to TRBD1 (5 bases). Trimming took off 2 bases at V and 5 bases at J, with 12 bases between the two ends. Looked up from germline, CDR1 is SQVTM and CDR2 is ANQGSEA. The CDR3 has 13 residues. The DNA of the CDR3 is TGCAGCGTTGAACAGGGAGTAGGGACTGAAGCTTTCTTT. This sequence encodes CSVEQGVGTEAFF.

The gene calls are TRBV28 and TRBJ2-7, with D perhaps matching TRBD2 (5 bases). Trimming shortened V by 7 bases and J by 1 base, and 11 bases separated the two germline ends. There are 13 residues in the CDR3. CDR1 MDHEN and CDR2 SYDVKM come from the germline V gene. CDR3 DNA: TGTGCCAGCACCGTAGCGCGATCCTACGAGCAGTACTTC. Translation: CASTVARSYEQYF.

For the CDR3, the DNA is TGTGCCAGCAGCGCACTACAGGGGAGCTATGGCTACACCTTC. Protein sequence: CASSALQGSYGYTF. The J gene is TRBJ1-2, the V gene TRBV7-6, with 7 positions matching TRBD1. V shed 5 bases, J shed 4 bases, and the junction held 7 bases outside the gene matches. This CDR3 has 14 amino acids. The germline CDR1 and CDR2 sequences are SGHVS and FNYEAQ.

The chain joins TRBV7-2 to TRBJ1-1; D unresolved. The V gene lost 0 bases and the J gene lost 3 bases, with 11 bases spanning the gap. This CDR3 is 15 amino acids long. From germline, CDR1 is SGHTA and CDR2 FQGNSA. CDR3 region: CASSLAMAEYTEAFF. The CDR3 nucleotides read TGTGCCAGCAGCTTAGCGATGGCAGAATACACTGAAGCTTTCTTT.

In its sample, this clone was seen once. The genes are TRBV5-1 and TRBJ2-5; D is ambiguous. Germline V gene data show CDR1 as SGHRS and CDR2 as YFSETQ. The CDR3 totals 13 residues. Trimming pared 0 bases from V and 2 bases from J, leaving 5 bases between. Written as DNA, the CDR3 is TGCGCCAGCAGCTTGGAACTGCAAGAGACCCAGTACTTC. This sequence encodes CASSLELQETQYF. The full variable domain, rest sourced from reference TRBV5-1 and TRBJ2-5, is KAGVTQTPRYLIKTRGQQVTLSCSPISGHRSVSWYQQTPGQGLQFLFEYFSETQRNKGNFPGRFSGRQFSNSRSEMNVSTLELGDSALYLCASSLELQETQYFGPGTRLLVL.

This rearrangement joins TRBV5-1 to TRBJ2-5; D is unresolved. There are 14 residues in the CDR3. V lost 4 bases to trimming and J lost 4 bases, with 14 bases between them. Germline loops: CDR1 SGHRS, CDR2 YFSETQ. The CDR3 bases are TGCGCCAGCAGCCTGCAAAGGGTGGGAGAGACCCAGTACTTC. This translates into CASSLQRVGETQYF.

The V call is TRBV5-6, the J call TRBJ2-6; unclear D gene. This CDR3 spans 14 amino acids. Trimming removed 1 base at V and 1 base at J, with 3 bases between. From germline, CDR1 is SGHDT and CDR2 YYEEEE. The DNA for the CDR3 is TGTGCCAGCAGCTTGTTTTCTGGGGCCAACGTCCTGACTTTC. Its protein product is CASSLFSGANVLTF.

Comment on this clone: At one of its ends the junction is not consistent with the germline gene, which may arise from a read error. CDR3 sequence reads: CASSRQGLNERLFF. As DNA, the CDR3 is TGTGCCAGCAGTCGACAGGGGCTTAATGAAAGACTGTTTTTT. The J gene is TRBJ1-4, the V gene TRBV27; 8 bases are shared with TRBD1. The CDR3 has 14 residues. From germline, CDR1 is MNHEY and CDR2 SMNVEV (reference sequence). Looking up the rest from reference TRBV27 and TRBJ1-4 gives the full variable domain: EAQVTQNPRYLITVTGKKLTVTCSQNMNHEYMSWYRQDPGLGLRQIYYSMNVEVTDKGDVPEGYKVSRKEKRNFPLILESPSPNQTSLYFCASSRQGLNERLFFGSGTQLSVL.

About this clone: The identical CDR3 is also encoded by other nucleotide sequences in the sample. This chain joins TRBV9 and TRBJ2-3; D not resolved. V lost 4 bases, J lost 2 bases, and 8 bases lay in between. Germline CDR1 reads SGDLS; CDR2 reads YYNGEE. This CDR3 has 13 amino acids. The CDR3 region is CASSLSPTDTQYF. CDR3 in DNA: TGTGCCAGCAGCCTCTCCCCCACAGATACGCAGTATTTT.

V gene TRBV5-6 combines with J gene TRBJ2-5, with TRBD1 matching 8 bases. The V gene end was trimmed by 4 bases and the J gene end by 5 bases; junction bases not matched to a gene: 16. CDR3 length: 17 amino acids. The V gene's germline CDR1 is SGHDT and CDR2 YYEEEE. The CDR3 protein is CASSPDRGTGVEETQYF. DNA for the CDR3: TGTGCCAGCAGCCCCGACCGTGGGACAGGCGTAGAGGAGACCCAGTACTTC.